The following is a TCR beta chain sequence with its context. The entry originates in a study of blood T cell repertoires in COVID-19. Participant ages covered roughly 18 to 90 years across approximately 25 US areas. The table came from immunoSEQ multiplex PCR; TCRdb's copy has only in-frame clones and leaves some out. The data show 250,000 to 300,000 clones, 86% seen once. V was trimmed by 4 bases and J by 3 bases, leaving 25 bases between them. CDR1 and CDR2 (germline): SGHRS, YFSETQ. The CDR3 covers 18 residues. Sequenced input: PBMCs or T cells enriched from blood (not recorded which). The receptor's source is a man between 18 and 35 years old who had recovered from COVID-19. The chain joins TRBV5-1 to TRBJ1-1, with D possibly TRBD1 on 6 matching bases. The CDR3 sequence: CASSPRGGHLGGDTEAFF. The CDR3 DNA reads as TGCGCCAGCAGCCCGCGCGGGGGGCATCTTGGTGGCGACACTGAAGCTTTCTTT.